A single sample is the source of the 4 T cell receptor beta chains below, sequenced in a study of shared T cell receptors in the human thymus. Measured with immunoSEQ multiplex PCR; TCRdb has only the in-frame clones, and not every one. The data contain hundreds of thousands of clones, 70% to 80% of them singletons. These data also formed part of another study, on human thymus T cells.

Specimen: thymocytes. These TCRs come from a boy under two years old with a congenital heart defect.

The rearrangement links TRBV28 to TRBJ1-5; 8 bases align to TRBD1. This CDR3 is built from 14 residues. J gave up 3 bases and V 5 bases, and 3 bases lay outside the gene matches. Germline values: CDR1 MDHEN, CDR2 SYDVKM. This CDR3 reads CASSRTGNNQPQHF. The CDR3 DNA is TGTGCCAGCAGTCGGACAGGGAACAATCAGCCCCAGCATTTT.

V and J are TRBV4-1 and TRBJ2-7; 10 bases agree with TRBD1. The CDR3 runs to 18 residues. V was clipped by 1 base and J by 6 bases; unmatched bases: 15. Germline loops: CDR1 MGHRA, CDR2 YSYEKL. The CDR3 reads CASSQGVHGGQGIGEQYF. The CDR3 DNA reads TGCGCCAGCAGCCAAGGGGTTCATGGGGGACAGGGGATCGGCGAGCAGTACTTC.

The V and J genes are TRBV15 and TRBJ2-7; TRBD2 matches at 8 bases. The CDR3 totals 15 residues. Germline assignment: CDR1 LNHNV and CDR2 YYDKDF (reference sequence). The trim removed 3 bases at V and 2 bases at J, leaving 6 bases unmatched. The CDR3 nucleotides read TGTGCCACCAGCAGCCGTGCGGGAGGTGCCTACGAGCAGTACTTC. Translated: CATSSRAGGAYEQYF.

The chain employs TRBV11-2 and TRBJ1-2, with a possible D match to TRBD1 (6 bases). In germline, CDR1 is SGHAT, CDR2 FQNNGV. This CDR3 is built from 14 residues. V was clipped by 7 bases and J by 0 bases, with 12 bases between them. The CDR3 DNA is TGTGCCAGCACCGGGGGGGGCTCTAACTATGGCTACACCTTC. Translation: CASTGGGSNYGYTF.